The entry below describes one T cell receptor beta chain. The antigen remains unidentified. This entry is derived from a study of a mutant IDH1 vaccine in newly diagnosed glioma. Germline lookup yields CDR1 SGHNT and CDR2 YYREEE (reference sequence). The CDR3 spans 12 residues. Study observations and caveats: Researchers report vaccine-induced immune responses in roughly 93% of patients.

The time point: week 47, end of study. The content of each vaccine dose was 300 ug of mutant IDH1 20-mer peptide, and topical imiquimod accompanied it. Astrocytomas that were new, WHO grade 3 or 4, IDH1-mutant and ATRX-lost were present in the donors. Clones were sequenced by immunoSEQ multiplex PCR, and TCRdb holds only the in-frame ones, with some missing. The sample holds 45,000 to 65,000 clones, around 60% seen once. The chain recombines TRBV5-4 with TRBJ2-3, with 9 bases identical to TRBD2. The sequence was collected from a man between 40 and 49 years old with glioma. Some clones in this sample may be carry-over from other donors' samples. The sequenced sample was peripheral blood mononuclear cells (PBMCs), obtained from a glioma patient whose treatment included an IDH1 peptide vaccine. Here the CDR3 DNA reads TGTGCTAGCGGGGGTATCAAAGATACGCAGTATTTT. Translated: CASGGIKDTQYF.